This TCR beta chain was observed in a study of blood T cell repertoires in COVID-19. Background on the study: COVID-19 samples, acute and convalescent, were from the United States, Italy and Spain.

Some clones are missing from TCRdb's copy, which holds only in-frame ones; the method was immunoSEQ multiplex PCR. The sample carries 130,000 or so clones, under 85% recorded once. The material sequenced was peripheral blood. This TCR derives from a woman aged 60-75 years with acute or convalescent COVID-19.

This CDR3 is CASDSLLRGPAEAFF. CDR3 nucleotides: TGCGCCAGCGACTCACTCCTTAGGGGGCCCGCTGAAGCTTTCTTT. The chain uses TRBV4-1 and TRBJ1-1; 7 bases line up with TRBD1. CDR3 length: 15 amino acids. Germline assignment: CDR1 MGHRA and CDR2 YSYEKL. Trimming took 8 bases from V and 6 from J; bases not matched to a gene: 15.